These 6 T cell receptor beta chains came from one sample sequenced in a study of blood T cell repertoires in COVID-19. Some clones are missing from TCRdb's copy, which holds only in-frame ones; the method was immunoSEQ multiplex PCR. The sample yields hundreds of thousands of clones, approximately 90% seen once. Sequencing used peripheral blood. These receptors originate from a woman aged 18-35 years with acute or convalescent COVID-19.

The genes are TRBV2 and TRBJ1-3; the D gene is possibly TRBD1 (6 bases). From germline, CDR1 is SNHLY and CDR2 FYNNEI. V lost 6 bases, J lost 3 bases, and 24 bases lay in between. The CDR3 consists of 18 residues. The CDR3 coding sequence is TGTGCCAGCAGAAAGCCCTCCAGGACAGTCAAGTTTGGAAACACCATATATTTT. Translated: CASRKPSRTVKFGNTIYF.

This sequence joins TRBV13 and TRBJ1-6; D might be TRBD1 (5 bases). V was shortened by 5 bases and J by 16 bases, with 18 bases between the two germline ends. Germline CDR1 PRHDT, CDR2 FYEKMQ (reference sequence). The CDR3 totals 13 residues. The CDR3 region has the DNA TGTGCCAGCAGCCCGCGGGGGGACCGCCAGCTCCACTTT. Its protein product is CASSPRGDRQLHF.

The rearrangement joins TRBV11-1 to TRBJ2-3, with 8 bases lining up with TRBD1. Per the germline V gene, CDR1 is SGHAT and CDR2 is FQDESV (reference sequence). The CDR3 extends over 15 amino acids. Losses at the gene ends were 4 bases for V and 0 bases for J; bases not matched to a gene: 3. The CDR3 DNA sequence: TGTGCCAGCAGCTCTCGGGACAGGAGCACAGATACGCAGTATTTT. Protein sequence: CASSSRDRSTDTQYF. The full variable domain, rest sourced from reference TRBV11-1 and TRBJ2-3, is EAEVAQSPRYKITEKSQAVAFWCDPISGHATLYWYRQILGQGPELLVQFQDESVVDDSQLPKDRFSAERLKGVDSTLKIQPAELGDSAMYLCASSSRDRSTDTQYFGPGTRLTVL.

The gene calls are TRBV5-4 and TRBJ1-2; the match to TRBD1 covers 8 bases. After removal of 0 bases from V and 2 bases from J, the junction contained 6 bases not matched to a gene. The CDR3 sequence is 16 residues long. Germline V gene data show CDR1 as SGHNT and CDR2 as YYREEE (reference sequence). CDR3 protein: CASSLGQGRMNYGYTF. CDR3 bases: TGTGCCAGCAGCTTGGGACAGGGGAGGATGAACTATGGCTACACCTTC.

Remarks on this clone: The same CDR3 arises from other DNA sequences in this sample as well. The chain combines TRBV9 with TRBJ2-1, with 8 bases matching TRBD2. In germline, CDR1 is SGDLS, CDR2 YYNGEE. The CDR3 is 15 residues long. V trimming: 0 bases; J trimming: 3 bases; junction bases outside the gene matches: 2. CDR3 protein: CASSVAGTSYNEQFF. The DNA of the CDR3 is TGTGCCAGCAGCGTAGCAGGGACTAGCTACAATGAGCAGTTCTTC. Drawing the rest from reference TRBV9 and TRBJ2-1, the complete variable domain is DSGVTQTPKHLITATGQRVTLRCSPRSGDLSVYWYQQSLDQGLQFLIQYYNGEERAKGNILERFSAQQFPDLHSELNLSSLELGDSALYFCASSVAGTSYNEQFFGPGTRLTVL.

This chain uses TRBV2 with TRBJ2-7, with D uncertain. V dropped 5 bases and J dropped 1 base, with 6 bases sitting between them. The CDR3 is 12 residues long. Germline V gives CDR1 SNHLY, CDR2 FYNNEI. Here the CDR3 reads CASSPGSYEQYF. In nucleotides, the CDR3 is TGTGCCAGCAGTCCAGGATCCTACGAGCAGTACTTC.